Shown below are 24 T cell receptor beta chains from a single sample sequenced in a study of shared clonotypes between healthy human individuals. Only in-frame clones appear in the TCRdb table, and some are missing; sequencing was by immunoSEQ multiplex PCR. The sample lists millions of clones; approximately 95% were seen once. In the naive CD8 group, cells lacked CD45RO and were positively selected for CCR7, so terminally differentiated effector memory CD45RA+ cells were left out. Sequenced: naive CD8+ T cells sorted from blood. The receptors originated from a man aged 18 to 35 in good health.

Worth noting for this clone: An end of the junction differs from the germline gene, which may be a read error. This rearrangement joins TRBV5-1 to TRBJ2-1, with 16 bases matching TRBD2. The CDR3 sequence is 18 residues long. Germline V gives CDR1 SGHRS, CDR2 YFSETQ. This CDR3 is CASSRGTTGLAGGNGQFF. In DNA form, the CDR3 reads TGCGCCAGCAGCCGCGGGACAACGGGACTAGCGGGAGGGAATGGGCAGTTCTTC.

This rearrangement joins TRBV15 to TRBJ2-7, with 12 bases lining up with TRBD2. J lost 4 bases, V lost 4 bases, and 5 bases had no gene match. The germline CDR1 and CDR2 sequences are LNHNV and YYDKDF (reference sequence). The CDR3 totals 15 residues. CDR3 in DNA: TGTGCCACCAGCAAAGAACTAGCGGGGGGTTACGAGCAGTACTTC. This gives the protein CATSKELAGGYEQYF. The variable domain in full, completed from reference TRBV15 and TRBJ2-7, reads DAMVIQNPRYQVTQFGKPVTLSCSQTLNHNVMYWYQQKSSQAPKLLFHYYDKDFNNEADTPDNFQSRRPNTSFCFLDIRSPGLGDTAMYLCATSKELAGGYEQYFGPGTRLTVT.

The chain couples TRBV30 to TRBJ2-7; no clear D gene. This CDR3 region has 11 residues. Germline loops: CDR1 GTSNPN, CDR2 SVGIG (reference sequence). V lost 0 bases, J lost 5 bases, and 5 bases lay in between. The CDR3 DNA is TGTGCCTGGAGTGTAACCAACGAGCAGTACTTC. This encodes CAWSVTNEQYF.

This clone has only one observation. In nucleotides, the CDR3 is TGTGCCAGCATAGAGAACACCGGGGAGCTGTTTTTT. This translates into CASIENTGELFF. V is TRBV6-1 and J is TRBJ2-2; D remains unclear. CDR3 length: 12 amino acids. Per the germline V gene, CDR1 is MNHNS and CDR2 is SASEGT. Trimming took off 7 bases at V and 1 base at J, with 4 bases between the two ends.

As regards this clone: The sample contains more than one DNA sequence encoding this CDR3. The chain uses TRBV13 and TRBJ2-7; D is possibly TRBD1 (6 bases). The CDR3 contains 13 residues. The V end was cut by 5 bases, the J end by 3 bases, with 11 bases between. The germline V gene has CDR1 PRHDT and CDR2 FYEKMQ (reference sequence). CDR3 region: CASSPQDSYEQYF. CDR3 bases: TGTGCCAGCAGCCCTCAGGACAGCTACGAGCAGTACTTC. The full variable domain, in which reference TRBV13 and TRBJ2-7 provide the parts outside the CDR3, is AAGVIQSPRHLIKEKRETATLKCYPIPRHDTVYWYQQGPGQDPQFLISFYEKMQSDKGSIPDRFSAQQFSDYHSELNMSSLELGDSALYFCASSPQDSYEQYFGPGTRLTVT.

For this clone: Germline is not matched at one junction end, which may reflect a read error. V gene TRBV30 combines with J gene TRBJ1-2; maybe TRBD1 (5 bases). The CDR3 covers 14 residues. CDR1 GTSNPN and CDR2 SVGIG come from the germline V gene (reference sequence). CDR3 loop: CAGRGRSSNYGYTF. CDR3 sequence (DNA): TGTGCCGGGAGGGGACGGAGCTCTAACTATGGCTACACCTTC.

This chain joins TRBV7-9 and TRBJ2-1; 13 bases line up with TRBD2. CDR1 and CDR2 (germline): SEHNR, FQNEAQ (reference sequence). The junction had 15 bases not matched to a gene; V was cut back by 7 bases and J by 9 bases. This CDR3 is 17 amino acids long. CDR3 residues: CASITLPGLAGVVEQFF. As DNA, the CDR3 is TGTGCCAGCATCACCCTACCCGGACTAGCGGGAGTGGTTGAGCAGTTCTTC.

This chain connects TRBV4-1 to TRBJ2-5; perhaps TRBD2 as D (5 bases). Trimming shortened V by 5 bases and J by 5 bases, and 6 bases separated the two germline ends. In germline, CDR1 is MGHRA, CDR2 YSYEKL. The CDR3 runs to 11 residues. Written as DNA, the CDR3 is TGCGCCAGCAGCACGGGGGAGACCCAGTACTTC. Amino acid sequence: CASSTGETQYF.

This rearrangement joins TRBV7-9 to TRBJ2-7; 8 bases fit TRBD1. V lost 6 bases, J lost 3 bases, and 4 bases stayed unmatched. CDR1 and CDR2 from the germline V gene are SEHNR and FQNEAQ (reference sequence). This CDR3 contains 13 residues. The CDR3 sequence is CASRGQEYYEQYF. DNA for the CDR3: TGTGCCAGCAGGGGACAGGAATACTACGAGCAGTACTTC.

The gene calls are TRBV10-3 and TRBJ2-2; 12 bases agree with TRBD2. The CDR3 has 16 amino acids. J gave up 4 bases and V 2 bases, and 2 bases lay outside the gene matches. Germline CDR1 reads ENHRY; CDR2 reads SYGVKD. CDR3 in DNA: TGTGCCATCAGTGAGCCGGGACTAGCGGGCACCGGGGAGCTGTTTTTT. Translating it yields CAISEPGLAGTGELFF.

The CDR3 loop is CASSAQWREAWETQYF. In DNA, the CDR3 is TGCGCCAGCAGCGCCCAGTGGCGGGAGGCCTGGGAGACCCAGTACTTC. The V and J genes are TRBV5-1 and TRBJ2-5; 8 nucleotides agree with TRBD2. J gave up 5 bases and V 4 bases, and 13 bases lay outside the gene matches. This CDR3 is 16 amino acids long. Germline V CDR1 and CDR2: SGHRS, YFSETQ.

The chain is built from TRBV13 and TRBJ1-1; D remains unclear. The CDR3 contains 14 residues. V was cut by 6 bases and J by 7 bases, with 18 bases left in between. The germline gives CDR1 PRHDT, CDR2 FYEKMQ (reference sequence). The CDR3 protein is CASSVGAGRYEAFF. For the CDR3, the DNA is TGTGCCAGCAGTGTAGGCGCCGGACGGTATGAAGCTTTCTTT.

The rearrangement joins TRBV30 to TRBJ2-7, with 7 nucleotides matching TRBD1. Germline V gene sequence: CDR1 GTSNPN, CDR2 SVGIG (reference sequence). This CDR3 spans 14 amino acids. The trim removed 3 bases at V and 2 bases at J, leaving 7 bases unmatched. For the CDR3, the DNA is TGTGCCTGGAGCATGGGACAGAGGACCTACGAGCAGTACTTC. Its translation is CAWSMGQRTYEQYF.

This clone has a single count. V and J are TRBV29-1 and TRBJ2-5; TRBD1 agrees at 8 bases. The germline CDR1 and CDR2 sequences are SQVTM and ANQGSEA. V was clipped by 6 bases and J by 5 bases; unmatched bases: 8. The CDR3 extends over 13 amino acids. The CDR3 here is CSVETDRDETQYF. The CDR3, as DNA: TGCAGCGTGGAAACGGACAGGGATGAGACCCAGTACTTC.

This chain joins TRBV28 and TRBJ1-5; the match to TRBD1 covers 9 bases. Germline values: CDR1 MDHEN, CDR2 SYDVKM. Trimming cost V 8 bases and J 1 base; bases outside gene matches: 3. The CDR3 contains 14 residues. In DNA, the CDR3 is TGTGCCAGCGACGACAGGGGGAGCAATCAGCCCCAGCATTTT. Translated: CASDDRGSNQPQHF. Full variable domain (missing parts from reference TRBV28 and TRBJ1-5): DVKVTQSSRYLVKRTGEKVFLECVQDMDHENMFWYRQDPGLGLRLIYFSYDVKMKEKGDIPEGYSVSREKKERFSLILESASTNQTSMYLCASDDRGSNQPQHFGDGTRLSIL.

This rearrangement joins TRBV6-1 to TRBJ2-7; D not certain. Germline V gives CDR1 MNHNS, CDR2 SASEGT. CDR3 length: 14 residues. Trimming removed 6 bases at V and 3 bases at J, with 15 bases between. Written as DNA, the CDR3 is TGTGCCAGCAGCGATGCTCGATTGCTCTACGAGCAGTACTTC. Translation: CASSDARLLYEQYF.

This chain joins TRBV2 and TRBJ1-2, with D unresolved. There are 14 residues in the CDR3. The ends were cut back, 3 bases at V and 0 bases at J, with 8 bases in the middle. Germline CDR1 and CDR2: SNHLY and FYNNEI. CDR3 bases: TGTGCCAGCAGTGAGGCGCTTACTAACTATGGCTACACCTTC. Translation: CASSEALTNYGYTF.

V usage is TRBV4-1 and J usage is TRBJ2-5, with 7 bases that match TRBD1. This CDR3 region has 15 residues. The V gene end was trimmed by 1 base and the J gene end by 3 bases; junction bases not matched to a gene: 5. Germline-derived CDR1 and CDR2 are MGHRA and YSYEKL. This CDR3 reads CASSQAPTGEETQYF. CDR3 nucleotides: TGCGCCAGCAGCCAAGCCCCCACAGGGGAAGAGACCCAGTACTTC.

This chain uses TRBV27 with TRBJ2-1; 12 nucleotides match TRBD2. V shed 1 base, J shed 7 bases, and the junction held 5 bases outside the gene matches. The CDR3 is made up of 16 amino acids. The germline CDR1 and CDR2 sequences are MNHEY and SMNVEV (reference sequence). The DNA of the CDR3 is TGTGCCAGCAGTTTATTCGGGACTAGCGGGCATAATGAGCAGTTCTTC. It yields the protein CASSLFGTSGHNEQFF.

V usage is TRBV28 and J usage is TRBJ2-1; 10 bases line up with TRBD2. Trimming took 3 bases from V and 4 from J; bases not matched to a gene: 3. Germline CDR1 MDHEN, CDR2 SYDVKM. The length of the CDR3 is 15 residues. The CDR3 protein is CASSFVLAGYNEQFF. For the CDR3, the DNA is TGTGCCAGCAGTTTTGTACTAGCGGGATACAATGAGCAGTTCTTC. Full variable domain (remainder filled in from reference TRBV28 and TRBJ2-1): DVKVTQSSRYLVKRTGEKVFLECVQDMDHENMFWYRQDPGLGLRLIYFSYDVKMKEKGDIPEGYSVSREKKERFSLILESASTNQTSMYLCASSFVLAGYNEQFFGPGTRLTVL.

The CDR3 DNA is TGCAGCGTTTGGACAGCTACTGAAGCTTTCTTT. It encodes CSVWTATEAFF. The V gene is TRBV29-1, the J gene TRBJ1-1; tentatively, D is TRBD1 (6 bases). Trimming pared 5 bases from V and 5 bases from J, leaving 9 bases between. The CDR3 contains 11 residues. CDR1 is SQVTM, CDR2 ANQGSEA, per germline.

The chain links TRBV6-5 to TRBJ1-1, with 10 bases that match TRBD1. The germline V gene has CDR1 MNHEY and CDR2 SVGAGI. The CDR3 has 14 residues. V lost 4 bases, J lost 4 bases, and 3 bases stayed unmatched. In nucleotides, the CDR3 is TGTGCCAGCAGTTGGGGACAGGGGCTCACTGAAGCTTTCTTT. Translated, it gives CASSWGQGLTEAFF.

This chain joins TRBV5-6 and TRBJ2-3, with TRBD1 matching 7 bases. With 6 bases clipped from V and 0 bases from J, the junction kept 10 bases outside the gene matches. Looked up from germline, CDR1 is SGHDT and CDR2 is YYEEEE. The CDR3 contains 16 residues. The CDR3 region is CASTYLEQGSTDTQYF. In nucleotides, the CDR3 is TGTGCCAGCACCTATTTAGAACAGGGGAGCACAGATACGCAGTATTTT.

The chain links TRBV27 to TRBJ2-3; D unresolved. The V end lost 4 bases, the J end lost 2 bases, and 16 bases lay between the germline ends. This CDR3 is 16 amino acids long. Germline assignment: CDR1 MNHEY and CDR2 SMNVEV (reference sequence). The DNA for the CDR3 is TGTGCCAGCAGTTCGGGTTCCCTGCCGTTCACAGATACGCAGTATTTT. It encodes CASSSGSLPFTDTQYF.